Below, 13 T cell receptor delta chains from the same sample are listed, as sequenced in a study of γδ T cells in repeated Plasmodium falciparum infection (dated by TCRdb to the early 2020s). For bulk TCR repertoire analysis, Vgamma9/Vdelta2+ and Vdelta2-negative gammadelta T cell populations were isolated by flow sorting from peripheral blood mononuclear cells. The library was made by multiplex PCR. TCRdb shows the sequencer as Illumina MiSeq. TCRdb called clones anew from the public reads via CATT; matching DNA rows were later pooled. Present in this sample are about 51,000 delta-chain clones, about 1.9% of which were seen just once. The ten largest clones capture around 24% of the sample. Sequencing was performed on gamma-delta T cells from blood. Receptor source: a pool of human donors (malaria-infected and uninfected, not separated).

As to this clone: This clone may be a read error of a much larger clone one base away. At the DNA level, this CDR3 is encoded by other sequences in the same sample as well. This chain uses TRDV1 with TRDJ1; possible D gene TRDD2, 6 bases. In the absence of a J gene in TCRdb, the DNA was matched to germline to assign it here. CDR3 length: 21 amino acids. Looked up from germline, CDR1 is TSWWSYY and CDR2 is QGS. In nucleotides, the CDR3 is TGTGCTCTTGGGGAACCTTCCCGAATCCTACACCGGGGACCTTACACCGACAAACTCATCTTT. It translates to CALGEPSRILHRGPYTDKLIF.

This clone was counted between two and nine times. A read error likely explains this, since a far larger clone differs by one base. Additional DNA sequences in this sample encode the identical CDR3. The chain is built from TRDV3 and TRDJ1; D is undetermined. The J gene was not available in TCRdb and was assigned here by matching the DNA to germline segments. Trimming shortened V by 2 bases and J by 0 bases, and 13 bases separated the two germline ends. CDR3 length: 14 residues. Germline V gene sequence: CDR1 TVYSNPD, CDR2 GDNSRS (reference sequence). CDR3: CAFAFPPNTDKLIF. In nucleotides, the CDR3 is TGTGCCTTTGCCTTTCCCCCTAACACCGATAAACTCATCTTT.

The table lists this clone with many counts. This DNA translates differently at residue 15 from the TCRdb protein, which is that of a much larger clone; a read error is likely, and the protein shown is the DNA's own translation. The V and J genes are TRDV2 and TRDJ1, with 7 nucleotides matching TRDD3. The J gene, absent from TCRdb, was called here by matching the DNA to germline. This CDR3 has 18 residues. CDR1 and CDR2 from the germline V gene are GEAIGNYY and EKD. CDR3 bases: TGTGCCTGTGACTTATTAGGGTGGGGGACCCCGTACACCGATGAACTCATCTTT. Translation gives CACDLLGWGTPYTDELIF.

This clone occurred a few times. The TCRdb protein, from a much larger clone, departs from this DNA's translation at residue 12, likely by read error; the protein shown derives from the DNA. The chain uses TRDV1 and TRDJ2; TRDD3 matches at 11 bases. TCRdb lists no J gene, so it was determined here by aligning the DNA to germline. The CDR3 totals 23 residues. CDR1 and CDR2 (germline): TSWWSYY, QGS. V dropped 1 base and J dropped 0; count of bases not matched to a gene: 19. This CDR3 is CALGEPAYWGISVLIALTAQLFF. The CDR3, as DNA: TGTGCTCTTGGGGAACCGGCGTACTGGGGGATATCTGTGTTGATAGCTTTGACAGCACAACTCTTCTTT.

Note on this clone: TCRdb assigns this DNA the protein of a much larger clone, which departs from its translation at residue 5; this likely reflects a read error, and the protein shown comes from translating the DNA. The J gene is TRDJ2, the V gene TRDV1; D ambiguous. No J gene is reported in TCRdb; it was inferred here by comparing the DNA with germline. Germline V gene sequence: CDR1 TSWWSYY, CDR2 QGS. The CDR3 length is 14 residues. Trimming cost V 4 bases and J 7 bases, with 13 bases left between them. CDR3 nucleotides: TGTGCTCTTGGGGGACTAGGTAGGAGAGCACAACTCTTCTTT. This codes for CALGGLGRRAQLFF.

With regard to this clone: TCRdb attributes to this sequence the protein of a much larger clone, which differs from the DNA translation at residue 17; a read error is likely, and the protein displayed is translated from the DNA. This chain links TRDV3 with TRDJ1; 11 bases agree with TRDD3. TCRdb leaves out the J gene; it was filled in here by matching the DNA to germline. Germline assignment: CDR1 TVYSNPD and CDR2 GDNSRS (reference sequence). This CDR3 comprises 23 residues. With V trimmed by 4 bases and J by 0 bases, 31 bases remained unmatched. The CDR3 region has the DNA TGTGCCTGCTCTGTCCCTTCCTACGCCATTATCTGGGGGATACATCCGGACACCGATAAACTCATCTTT. Translating it yields CACSVPSYAIIWGIHPDTDKLIF. Combining the CDR3 with reference TRDV3 and TRDJ1 gives the whole variable domain CDKVTQSSPDQTVASGSEVVLLCTYDTVYSNPDLFWYRIRPDYSFQFVFYGDNSRSEGADFTQGRFSVKHILTQKAFHLVISPVRTEDSATYYCACSVPSYAIIWGIHPDTDKLIFGKGTRVTVEP.

This clone was picked up a small number of times. The translation of this DNA and the TCRdb protein of a much larger clone differ at residue 12, probably owing to a read error; the protein shown here is translated from the DNA. V gene TRDV2 combines with J gene TRDJ1; 11 positions match TRDD3. The J gene is not listed in TCRdb, so it was assigned here from a DNA match to germline. Germline V gives CDR1 GEAIGNYY, CDR2 EKD. This CDR3 has 16 amino acids. In DNA, the CDR3 is TGTGCCTGTGACTTACTGGGGGATAGGTACACCGAGAAACTCATCTTT. Its protein product is CACDLLGDRYTEKLIF.

As to this clone: A read error likely explains why the TCRdb protein, taken from a much larger clone, differs from this DNA's translation at residue 13; the protein shown is translated from the DNA. DNA for the CDR3: TGTGCTCTTGGGGACGCATTCCCTTACTGGGGGATACAGGGGGCCGATAAACTCATCTTT. Translation gives CALGDAFPYWGIQGADKLIF. The rearrangement links TRDV1 to TRDJ1; 12 bases line up with TRDD3. TCRdb gives no J gene; it was assigned here by matching the DNA to germline. The germline V gene has CDR1 TSWWSYY and CDR2 QGS. The CDR3 is made up of 20 amino acids. With 3 bases clipped from V and 3 bases from J, the junction kept 17 bases outside the gene matches.

This clone was counted only a few times. A far larger clone differs by one base, so this is likely a read error. Other nucleotide sequences from this sample produce the same CDR3. DNA of the CDR3: TGTGCCTGTGACACTGTTGGTGGGGGATACGGGGAACCGTACACCGATAAACTCATCTTT. Residues: CACDTVGGGYGEPYTDKLIF. This chain uses TRDV2 with TRDJ1, with 11 bases fitting TRDD3. The J gene is absent in TCRdb and was assigned here via DNA matching to germline. This CDR3 has 20 amino acids. Germline V CDR1 and CDR2: GEAIGNYY, EKD. V trimming: 1 base; J trimming: 0 bases; junction bases outside the gene matches: 15.

This clone occurred a few times. TCRdb's protein, taken from a much larger clone, differs from this DNA's translation at residue 3, likely owing to a read error; the protein displayed comes from the DNA. The genes are TRDV1 and TRDJ1, with 7 bases matching TRDD3. The CDR3 totals 20 residues. Germline-derived CDR1 and CDR2 are TSWWSYY and QGS. For the CDR3, the DNA is TGTGCTATTGGGGTACCCCATCCTTTCTATGGGGGACTAAACACCGATAAACTCATCTTT. It encodes CAIGVPHPFYGGLNTDKLIF.

Concerning this clone itself: For this DNA, TCRdb reports the protein of a much larger clone, which diverges at residue 12, most likely from a read error; the protein presented here is translated directly from the DNA. This chain links TRDV2 with TRDJ1; 11 bases align to TRDD3. TCRdb carries no J gene annotation; the J gene was assigned here by matching the DNA with germline. With 0 bases clipped from V and 3 bases from J, the junction kept 26 bases outside the gene matches. Germline CDR1 reads GEAIGNYY; CDR2 reads EKD. The CDR3 extends over 23 amino acids. In DNA, the CDR3 is TGTGCCTGTGACACCGTAGGTAGCGGTAGTCGCACACTGGGGGATAAAGGAGCCGATAAACTCATCTTT. As protein: CACDTVGSGSRTLGDKGADKLIF.

This clone was found many times. This chain connects TRDV1 to TRDJ1; 7 nucleotides align to TRDD3. TCRdb lists no J gene, so it was determined here by aligning the DNA to germline. Germline values: CDR1 TSWWSYY, CDR2 QGS. The CDR3 is 25 amino acids. With 2 bases clipped from V and 0 bases from J, the junction kept 33 bases outside the gene matches. The CDR3 DNA sequence: TGTGCTCTTGGGGAAATGTCCTTCGACAGCGTTCCGCCGTACTGGGGATCGCTCCACACCGATAAACTCATCTTT. It yields the protein CALGEMSFDSVPPYWGSLHTDKLIF.

This clone was detected ten times or more. A read error may explain this, as a much larger clone is one base away. Other DNA sequences from this sample encode an identical CDR3 as well. The chain employs TRDV1 and TRDJ4, with D unclear. Trimming removed 7 bases at V and 0 bases at J, with 12 bases between. CDR1 TSWWSYY and CDR2 QGS come from the germline V gene. The CDR3 runs to 13 residues. The CDR3 sequence is CALESRYARPLIF. The DNA for the CDR3 is TGTGCTCTTGAGTCGCGATATGCCAGACCCCTGATCTTT.